The 23 T cell receptor beta chains presented below share a single source sample, sequenced in a study of early T cells in non-severe SARS-CoV-2 infection. In TCRdb, the 5' RACE reads were re-called with MiXCR into one record per CDR3 protein. The sample shows roughly 70,000 distinct CDR3 sequences, 20% to 25% of them seen only once. The source was whole blood, collected at baseline. The receptors stem from an adult who was a healthcare worker with PCR-confirmed SARS-CoV-2 infection or an uninfected control (not recorded which).

This clonotype occurred a few times. The chain recombines TRBV4-1 with TRBJ2-1; 8 bases map to TRBD1. Germline V gives CDR1 MGHRA, CDR2 YSYEKL. The CDR3 has 15 residues. Trimming removed 6 bases from V and 10 bases from J; junction bases left unmatched: 14. In nucleotides, the CDR3 is TGCGCCAGCAGATATCAGGGGCAGGGGGCAGGGGAGCAGTTCTTC. Its protein is CASRYQGQGAGEQFF.

V gene TRBV29-1 combines with J gene TRBJ1-2; TRBD1 is a possible D gene (6 bases). Germline-derived CDR1 and CDR2 are SQVTM and ANQGSEA. The V gene lost 1 base and the J gene lost 6 bases, with 12 bases spanning the gap. The CDR3 length is 13 residues. The CDR3 region has the DNA TGCAGCGTTGAAGTCACACAGGGACATGGCTACACCTTC. Translation: CSVEVTQGHGYTF. Looking up the rest from reference TRBV29-1 and TRBJ1-2 gives the full variable domain: SAVISQKPSRDICQRGTSLTIQCQVDSQVTMMFWYRQQPGQSLTLIATANQGSEATYESGFVIDKFPISRPNLTFSTLTVSNMSPEDSSIYLCSVEVTQGHGYTFGSGTRLTVV.

This clonotype was detected once. This rearrangement joins TRBV20-1 to TRBJ1-2; D is uncertain. Germline CDR1 and CDR2: DFQATT and SNEGSKA (reference sequence). The CDR3 has 13 amino acids. Trimming stripped 6 bases from V and 4 bases from J, with 15 bases between. The CDR3: CSALIGGPYGYTF. CDR3 sequence (DNA): TGCAGTGCGCTCATAGGAGGTCCCTATGGCTACACCTTC.

The V call is TRBV6-5, the J call TRBJ1-1; a possible D gene is TRBD1 (5 bases). This CDR3 is built from 13 residues. V was cut by 5 bases and J by 10 bases, with 17 bases left in between. CDR1 is MNHEY and CDR2 is SVGAGI in the germline V gene. The CDR3 DNA is TGTGCCAGCAGTCCGGGACCCCATGGAAGAGCTTTCTTT. This encodes CASSPGPHGRAFF.

This clonotype has a handful of counts. The CDR3, as DNA: TGTGCCAGCTCACCACCTCGGGAGACAATCTATGGCTACACCTTC. Its protein product is CASSPPRETIYGYTF. The chain employs TRBV18 and TRBJ1-2; D is unclear. V was clipped by 0 bases and J by 4 bases, with 12 bases between them. The CDR3 has 15 residues. From germline, CDR1 is KGHSH and CDR2 LQKENI.

This clonotype was observed many times. The chain employs TRBV3-1 and TRBJ1-1, with no clear D. The CDR3 contains 16 residues. Germline V CDR1 and CDR2: LGHDT, YNNKEL (reference sequence). The ends were cut back, 0 bases at V and 6 bases at J, with 17 bases in the middle. The CDR3 spells CASSQEALLVISEAFF. In DNA, the CDR3 is TGTGCCAGCAGCCAAGAAGCCCTCCTGGTTATCTCTGAAGCTTTCTTT.

This clonotype was picked up a small number of times. This chain connects TRBV3-1 to TRBJ2-7; D gene unclear. The CDR3 is 11 amino acids. V lost 4 bases and J 3 bases, leaving 4 bases between the germline ends. Germline-derived CDR1 and CDR2 are LGHDT and YNNKEL (reference sequence). CDR3 sequence reads: CASSRHYEQYF. In DNA form, the CDR3 reads TGTGCCAGCAGCCGCCACTACGAGCAGTACTTC.

There are a few counts of this clonotype. The rearrangement joins TRBV12-3 or TRBV12-4 to TRBJ1-4; weak D call: TRBD1 (5 bases). Trimming removed 10 bases at V and 10 bases at J, with 19 bases between. The CDR3 is 13 amino acids. The CDR3 DNA sequence: TGTGCCACAGCGTTGGGAGCGGGGGGAAAACTGTTTTTT. This codes for CATALGAGGKLFF.

This clonotype has more than one count but fewer than ten. V is TRBV20-1 and J is TRBJ1-1; D gene ambiguous. V was shortened by 1 base and J by 3 bases, with 12 bases between the two germline ends. CDR1 and CDR2 (germline): DFQATT, SNEGSKA (reference sequence). The length of the CDR3 is 14 residues. CDR3 sequence reads: CSARVGPIDTEAFF. CDR3 in DNA: TGCAGTGCTAGAGTAGGACCCATAGACACTGAAGCTTTCTTT.

The rearrangement joins TRBV4-1 to TRBJ2-7; either TRBD1 or TRBD2 may fit D (7 bases each). The CDR3 has 14 amino acids. The V end lost 3 bases, the J end lost 10 bases, and 19 bases lay between the germline ends. Germline V gene lookup returns CDR1 MGHRA and CDR2 YSYEKL. Here the CDR3 DNA reads TGCGCCAGCAGCCAGGGCGACAGGGACTACGGACAGTACTTC. Its translation is CASSQGDRDYGQYF.

The chain carries TRBV20-1 and TRBJ2-1; D is possibly TRBD1 (5 bases). There are 14 residues in the CDR3. Looked up from germline, CDR1 is DFQATT and CDR2 is SNEGSKA (reference sequence). V was pared by 6 bases and J by 0 bases, with 12 bases between. The CDR3 here is CSAGRGSSYNEQFF. The CDR3 bases are TGCAGTGCCGGAAGGGGCAGCTCCTACAATGAGCAGTTCTTC.

Only a few counts were recorded for this clonotype. V gene TRBV6-2 or TRBV6-3 combines with J gene TRBJ2-1, with TRBD2 matching 7 bases. Germline lookup yields CDR1 MNHEY and CDR2 SVGEGT. V shed 5 bases, J shed 10 bases, and the junction held 2 bases outside the gene matches. The CDR3 totals 11 residues. The CDR3 sequence is CASSKLAEQFF. The CDR3 region has the DNA TGTGCCAGCAGTAAACTAGCGGAGCAGTTCTTC.

There are a few counts of this clonotype. The chain joins TRBV10-1 to TRBJ1-5; the match to TRBD1 covers 7 bases. Per germline, CDR1 WNHNN and CDR2 SYGVQD (reference sequence). V was pared by 2 bases and J by 3 bases, with 28 bases of the junction left unmatched. This CDR3 is built from 23 residues. The DNA for the CDR3 is TGCGCCAGCAGTGAGCCCCCCGTTGAAGGGACAGATAGTATCTTCGGCGTCAATCAGCCCCAGCATTTT. This sequence encodes CASSEPPVEGTDSIFGVNQPQHF.

The DNA for the CDR3 is TGTGCCAGCAGTCCCGTGGCTAACTATGGCTACACCTTC. Translating it yields CASSPVANYGYTF. This chain uses TRBV6-2 or TRBV6-3 with TRBJ1-2, with unresolved D. The CDR3 is 13 amino acids. Deletions cut 5 bases from V and 0 bases from J, with 7 bases between. Per germline, CDR1 MNHEY and CDR2 SVGEGT.

This clonotype has just a few counts. V is TRBV20-1 and J is TRBJ1-1, with TRBD1 identical over 7 bases. V lost 6 bases to trimming and J lost 0 bases; unmatched junction nucleotides: 7. CDR1 is DFQATT, CDR2 SNEGSKA, per germline (reference sequence). CDR3 length equals 14 residues. The CDR3 nucleotides are TGCAGTGCCCGTCCCGGACAGGTGAACACTGAAGCTTTCTTT. It is translated as CSARPGQVNTEAFF.

V and J are TRBV3-1 and TRBJ2-5; TRBD1 matches 7 bases. Trimming removed 6 bases from V and 4 bases from J; junction bases left unmatched: 2. This CDR3 has 12 residues. CDR1 and CDR2 from the germline V gene are LGHDT and YNNKEL (reference sequence). CDR3 nucleotide sequence: TGTGCCAGCAGACGACAGGGAGAGACCCAGTACTTC. This encodes CASRRQGETQYF.

The chain links TRBV3-1 to TRBJ1-6; no clear D. V was pared by 3 bases and J by 14 bases, with 11 bases between. There are 12 residues in the CDR3. Germline V gene data show CDR1 as LGHDT and CDR2 as YNNKEL (reference sequence). CDR3 amino acids: CASSQAPLALHF. The DNA for the CDR3 is TGTGCCAGCAGCCAGGCCCCCCTGGCCCTCCACTTT. The full variable domain, in which reference TRBV3-1 and TRBJ1-6 provide the parts outside the CDR3, is DTAVSQTPKYLVTQMGNDKSIKCEQNLGHDTMYWYKQDSKKFLKIMFSYNNKELIINETVPNRFSPKSPDKAHLNLHINSLELGDSAVYFCASSQAPLALHFGNGTRLTVT.

The chain has TRBV12-3 or TRBV12-4 and TRBJ1-4; D possibly corresponds to TRBD1 (5 bases). The CDR3 has 15 amino acids. The V end lost 5 bases, the J end lost 7 bases, and 17 bases lay between the germline ends. This CDR3 is CASSPLVGGAEKLFF. The CDR3 region has the DNA TGTGCCAGCAGTCCCCTGGTAGGCGGGGCTGAAAAACTGTTTTTT.

There are many counts of this clonotype. CDR3 amino acids: CASSPGDGYTF. CDR3 nucleotides: TGTGCCAGCTCACCAGGAGATGGCTACACCTTC. This chain links TRBV18 with TRBJ1-2; D is uncertain. The germline V and J ends were trimmed by 2 bases and 6 bases, with 4 bases remaining between them. The germline gives CDR1 KGHSH, CDR2 LQKENI. The length of the CDR3 is 11 residues.

A few counts support this clonotype. The chain couples TRBV5-1 to TRBJ1-3, with TRBD1 matching over 9 bases. Germline CDR1 reads SGHRS; CDR2 reads YFSETQ. The length of the CDR3 is 16 residues. Unmatched junction bases numbered 9, after V lost 4 bases and J lost 4 bases. CDR3 nucleotide sequence: TGCGCCAGCAGCCCCCAACAGGGGGCTTCAGGAAACACCATATATTTT. It codes for CASSPQQGASGNTIYF.

This clonotype was counted between two and nine times. V and J are TRBV2 and TRBJ2-1; no clear D gene. The ends were cut back, 4 bases at V and 8 bases at J, with 12 bases in the middle. The germline V gene encodes CDR1 SNHLY and CDR2 FYNNEI. The CDR3 runs to 13 residues. The DNA of the CDR3 is TGTGCCAGCAGTGCTACTCCCCTCTATGAGCAGTTCTTC. It translates to CASSATPLYEQFF. The whole variable domain, filled in from reference TRBV2 and TRBJ2-1, reads EPEVTQTPSHQVTQMGQEVILRCVPISNHLYFYWYRQILGQKVEFLVSFYNNEISEKSEIFDDQFSVERPDGSNFTLKIRSTKLEDSAMYFCASSATPLYEQFFGPGTRLTVL.

V and J are TRBV5-1 and TRBJ2-1; D possibly matches TRBD1 or TRBD2 (5 bases each). The germline V and J ends were trimmed by 0 bases and 3 bases, with 10 bases remaining between them. Germline V gene sequence: CDR1 SGHRS, CDR2 YFSETQ. The CDR3 is 15 residues long. The CDR3 sequence: CASSLGGGGYNEQFF. The CDR3 coding sequence is TGCGCCAGCAGCTTGGGAGGTGGGGGCTACAATGAGCAGTTCTTC.

This clonotype was counted ten times or more. This chain uses TRBV7-9 with TRBJ1-2; D remains ambiguous. The length of the CDR3 is 13 residues. The germline gives CDR1 SEHNR, CDR2 FQNEAQ (reference sequence). The V end lost 4 bases, the J end lost 8 bases, and 14 bases lay between the germline ends. The CDR3 bases are TGTGCCAGCAGCTCTACATCTCACGGCGGCTACACCTTC. It yields the protein CASSSTSHGGYTF. The full variable domain, completed using reference TRBV7-9 and TRBJ1-2, is DTGVSQNPRHKITKRGQNVTFRCDPISEHNRLYWYRQTLGQGPEFLTYFQNEAQLEKSRLLSDRFSAERPKGSFSTLEIQRTEQGDSAMYLCASSSTSHGGYTFGSGTRLTVV.